This T cell receptor beta chain was retrieved from a study of blood T cell repertoires in COVID-19. CDR1 LNHDA and CDR2 SQIVND come from the germline V gene (reference sequence). This CDR3 region has 15 residues. Trimming at V came to 4 bases and at J to 4 bases, leaving 2 bases not matched to a gene. TCRdb's table, derived via immunoSEQ multiplex PCR, lists solely in-frame clones and lacks some. The sample carries around 170,000 clones, 88% recorded once. Sequencing was performed on PBMCs or T cells enriched from blood (not recorded which). The receptor was derived from a woman aged 18-29 years who had recovered from COVID-19. This chain links TRBV19 with TRBJ2-1, with 12 bases lining up with TRBD2. The CDR3 coding sequence is TGTGCCAGTAGTACTCTAGCGGGAGGGTACAATGAGCAGTTCTTC. Its protein product is CASSTLAGGYNEQFF. Together with reference TRBV19 and TRBJ2-1, the CDR3 gives the full variable domain: DGGITQSPKYLFRKEGQNVTLSCEQNLNHDAMYWYRQDPGQGLRLIYYSQIVNDFQKGDIAEGYSVSREKKESFPLTVTSAQKNPTAFYLCASSTLAGGYNEQFFGPGTRLTVL.